A single sample is the source of the 6 T cell receptor beta chains below, sequenced in a study of cytomegalovirus exposure and HLA in healthy donors. The PCR was carried out with 60 Vbeta primers and 13 Jbeta primers. TCRdb's table, derived via immunoSEQ multiplex PCR, lists solely in-frame clones and lacks some. The sample holds over 150,000 clones; 60% to 80% are singletons and the top ten take 9.7%. Sample: PBMCs. The origin of the receptors is a man aged 18 to 30 in good health and CMV-seropositive.

The J gene is TRBJ2-5, the V gene TRBV4-1; TRBD2 matches 12 bases. TRBJ2-7 explains the end of the DNA better; the J call may be wrong. Per germline, CDR1 MGHRA and CDR2 YSYEKL. This CDR3 is built from 19 residues. For the CDR3, the DNA is TGCGCCAGCAGCCAAGTGCGACTAGCGGGGGTCGGGAGGTCCTACGAGCAGTACTTC. Its protein is CASSQVRLAGVGRSYEQYF.

The V and J genes are TRBV4-3 and TRBJ1-2, with D maybe TRBD1 (5 bases). CDR3 length: 15 residues. Germline V gene data show CDR1 as LGHNA and CDR2 as YSLEER. The germline V and J ends were trimmed by 0 bases and 8 bases, with 16 bases remaining between them. CDR3 nucleotides: TGCGCCAGCAGCCAAGAGGAGGGGCTAGGGGAAGGCTACACCTTC. Its protein is CASSQEEGLGEGYTF.

This clone was counted only a few times. The chain is built from TRBV13 and TRBJ2-1; 7 nucleotides agree with TRBD2. J lost 4 bases, V lost 3 bases, and 6 bases had no gene match. This CDR3 has 15 amino acids. The V gene's germline CDR1 is PRHDT and CDR2 FYEKMQ (reference sequence). The CDR3 coding sequence is TGTGCCAGCAGCTTTTCTAGCGGACTGTACAATGAGCAGTTCTTC. Its protein is CASSFSSGLYNEQFF.

This clone was observed a few times. The gene calls are TRBV19 and TRBJ1-3; TRBD1 agrees at 9 bases. J lost 0 bases, V lost 5 bases, and 8 bases had no gene match. Germline CDR1 LNHDA, CDR2 SQIVND (reference sequence). This CDR3 contains 17 residues. The CDR3 loop reads CASSADRGFSSGNTIYF. The CDR3 nucleotides are TGTGCCAGTAGTGCGGACAGGGGATTCAGCTCTGGAAACACCATATATTTT.

This clone was observed a handful of times. The J gene is TRBJ2-5, the V gene TRBV7-9; D might be TRBD2 (6 bases). V dropped 0 bases and J dropped 1 base, with 6 bases sitting between them. CDR3 length equals 14 residues. CDR1 is SEHNR and CDR2 is FQNEAQ in the germline V gene (reference sequence). The CDR3 is CASSLAGGQETQYF. CDR3 sequence (DNA): TGTGCCAGCAGCTTAGCGGGGGGCCAAGAGACCCAGTACTTC.

V is TRBV27 and J is TRBJ2-1; the match to TRBD2 covers 8 bases. CDR3 length: 15 amino acids. V shed 7 bases and J 7 bases; nucleotides not matched to a gene: 12. Germline-derived CDR1 and CDR2 are MNHEY and SMNVEV (reference sequence). The CDR3 region has the DNA TGTGCCAGCACCCCAGGCACTAGCGGAAAGAATGAGCAGTTCTTC. Residues: CASTPGTSGKNEQFF.